The T cell receptor beta chain under discussion was sequenced for a study of T cell responses to AZD1222 COVID-19 vaccine. Whole-study results and caveats: Spike-specific TCR breadth and depth grew following two AZD1222 doses. None of the repertoires were sampled until the peak T cell response had passed. A mostly white British donor set with more females was recruited, and clonal diversity was possibly underestimated.

Libraries were prepared by immunoSEQ multiplex PCR; TCRdb keeps only in-frame clonotypes and omits some of them. This table has under 150,000 clones, about nine tenths appearing once. This clone has just one count. No antigen is known for it. CDR3 size: 11 residues. The germline gives CDR1 DFQATT, CDR2 SNEGSKA (reference sequence). V gave up 3 bases and J gave up 4 bases, with 7 bases separating them. The J gene is TRBJ2-7, the V gene TRBV20-1; D unresolved. This receptor was obtained from an adult who received the AZD1222 COVID-19 vaccine. Here the sequenced sample was peripheral blood, taken 28 days after the second AZD1222 dose. As DNA, the CDR3 is TGCAGTGCTAGCGGTACATACGAGCAGTACTTC. Its protein is CSASGTYEQYF.